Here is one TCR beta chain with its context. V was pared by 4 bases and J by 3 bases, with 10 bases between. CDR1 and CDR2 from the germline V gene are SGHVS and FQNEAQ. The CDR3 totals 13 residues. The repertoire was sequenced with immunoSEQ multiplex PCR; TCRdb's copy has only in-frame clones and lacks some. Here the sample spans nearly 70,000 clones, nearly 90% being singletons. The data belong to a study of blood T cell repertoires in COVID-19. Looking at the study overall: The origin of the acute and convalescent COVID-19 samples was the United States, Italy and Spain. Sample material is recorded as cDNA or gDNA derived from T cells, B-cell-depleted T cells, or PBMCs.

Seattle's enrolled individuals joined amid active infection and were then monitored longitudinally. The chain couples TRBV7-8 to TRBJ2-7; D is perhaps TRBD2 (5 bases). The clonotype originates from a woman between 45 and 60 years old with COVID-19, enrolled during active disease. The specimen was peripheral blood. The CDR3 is CASSYGEFYEQYF. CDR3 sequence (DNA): TGTGCCAGCAGCTACGGGGAGTTCTACGAGCAGTACTTC.